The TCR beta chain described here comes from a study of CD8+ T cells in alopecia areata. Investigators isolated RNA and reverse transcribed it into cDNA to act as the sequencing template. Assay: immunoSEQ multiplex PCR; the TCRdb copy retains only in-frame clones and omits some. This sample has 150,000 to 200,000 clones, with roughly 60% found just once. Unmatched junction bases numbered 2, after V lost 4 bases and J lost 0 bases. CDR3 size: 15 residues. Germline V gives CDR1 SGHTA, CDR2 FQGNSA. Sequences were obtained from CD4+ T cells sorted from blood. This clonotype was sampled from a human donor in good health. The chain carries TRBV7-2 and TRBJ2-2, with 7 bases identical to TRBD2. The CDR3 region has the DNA TGTGCCAGCAGCTGGGAGGGAGCGAACACCGGGGAGCTGTTTTTT. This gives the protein CASSWEGANTGELFF.